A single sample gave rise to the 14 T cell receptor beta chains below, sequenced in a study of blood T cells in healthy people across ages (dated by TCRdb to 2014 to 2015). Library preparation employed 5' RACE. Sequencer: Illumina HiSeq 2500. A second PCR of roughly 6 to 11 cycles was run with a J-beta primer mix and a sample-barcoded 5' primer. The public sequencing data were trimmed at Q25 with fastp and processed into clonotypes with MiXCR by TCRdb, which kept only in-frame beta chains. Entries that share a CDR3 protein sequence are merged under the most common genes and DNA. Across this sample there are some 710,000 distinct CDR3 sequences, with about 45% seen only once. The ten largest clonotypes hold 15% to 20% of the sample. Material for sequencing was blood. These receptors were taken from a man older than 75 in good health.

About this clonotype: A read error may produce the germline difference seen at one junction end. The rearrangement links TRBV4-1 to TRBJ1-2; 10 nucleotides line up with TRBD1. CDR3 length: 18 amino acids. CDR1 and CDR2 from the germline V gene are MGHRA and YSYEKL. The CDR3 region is CASSQEPVTGGGDYDYTF. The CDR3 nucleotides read TGCGCCAGCAGCCAAGAGCCCGTGACAGGGGGCGGTGACTATGACTACACCTTC.

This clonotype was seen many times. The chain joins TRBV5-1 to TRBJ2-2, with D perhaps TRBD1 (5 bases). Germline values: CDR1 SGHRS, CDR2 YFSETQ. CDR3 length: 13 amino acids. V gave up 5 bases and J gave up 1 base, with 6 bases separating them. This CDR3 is CASRTENTGELFF. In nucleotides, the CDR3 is TGCGCCAGCAGGACAGAGAACACCGGGGAGCTGTTTTTT.

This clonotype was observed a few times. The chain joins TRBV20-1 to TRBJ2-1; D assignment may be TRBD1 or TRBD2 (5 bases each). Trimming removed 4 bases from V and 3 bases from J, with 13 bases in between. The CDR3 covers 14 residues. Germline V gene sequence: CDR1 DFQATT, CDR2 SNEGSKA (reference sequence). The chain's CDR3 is CSANQVGVYNEQFF. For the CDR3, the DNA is TGCAGTGCTAACCAAGTGGGGGTCTACAATGAGCAGTTCTTC.

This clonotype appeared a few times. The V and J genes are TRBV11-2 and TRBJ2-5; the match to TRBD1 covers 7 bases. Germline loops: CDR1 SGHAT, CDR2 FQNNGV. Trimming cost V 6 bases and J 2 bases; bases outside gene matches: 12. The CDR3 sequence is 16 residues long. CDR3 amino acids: CASRKNRGWDQETQYF. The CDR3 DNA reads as TGTGCCAGCAGGAAAAACAGGGGTTGGGATCAAGAGACCCAGTACTTC.

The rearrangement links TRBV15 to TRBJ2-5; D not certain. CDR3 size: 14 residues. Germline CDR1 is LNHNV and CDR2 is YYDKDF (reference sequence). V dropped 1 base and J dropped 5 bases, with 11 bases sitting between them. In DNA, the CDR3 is TGTGCCACCAGCAGAGGTTCCGGACCTGAGACCCAGTACTTC. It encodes CATSRGSGPETQYF.

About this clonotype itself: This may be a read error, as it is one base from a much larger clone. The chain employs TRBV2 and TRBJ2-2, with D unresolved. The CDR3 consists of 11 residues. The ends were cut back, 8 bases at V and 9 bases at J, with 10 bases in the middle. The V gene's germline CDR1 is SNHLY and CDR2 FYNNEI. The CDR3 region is CASWLDRELFF. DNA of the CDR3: TGTGCCAGCTGGCTCGACAGGGAGCTGTTTTTT.

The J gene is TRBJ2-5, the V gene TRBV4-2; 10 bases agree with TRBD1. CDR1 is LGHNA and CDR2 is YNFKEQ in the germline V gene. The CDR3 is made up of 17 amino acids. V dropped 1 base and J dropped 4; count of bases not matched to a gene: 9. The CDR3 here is CASSQVVDRGRGETQYF. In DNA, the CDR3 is TGTGCCAGCAGCCAAGTCGTCGACAGGGGGCGCGGAGAGACCCAGTACTTC.

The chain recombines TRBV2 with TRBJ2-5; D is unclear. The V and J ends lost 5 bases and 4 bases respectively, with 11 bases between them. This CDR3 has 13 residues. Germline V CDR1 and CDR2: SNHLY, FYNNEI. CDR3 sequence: CASSPGPRETQYF. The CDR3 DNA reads TGTGCCAGCAGTCCGGGCCCGAGAGAGACCCAGTACTTC.

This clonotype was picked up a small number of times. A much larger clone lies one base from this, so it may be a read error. The CDR3 DNA follows: TGCAGCGTTGAAGATCCCGTAGCGGGAGCTAACGAGCAGTACTTC. This gives the protein CSVEDPVAGANEQYF. This chain joins TRBV29-1 and TRBJ2-5; 9 bases are shared with TRBD2. The J call is doubtful: the DNA matches TRBJ2-7 better. CDR3 length: 15 residues. The germline V gene encodes CDR1 SQVTM and CDR2 ANQGSEA.

The CDR3 reads CASSQWGSGAVIDEQFF. DNA of the CDR3: TGTGCCAGCAGCCAATGGGGCTCGGGCGCGGTGATTGATGAGCAGTTCTTC. V is TRBV7-2 and J is TRBJ2-1, with a weak D call TRBD1 (5 bases). Germline CDR1 reads SGHTA; CDR2 reads FQGNSA. Trimming took off 5 bases at V and 8 bases at J, with 25 bases between the two ends. This CDR3 has 17 residues.

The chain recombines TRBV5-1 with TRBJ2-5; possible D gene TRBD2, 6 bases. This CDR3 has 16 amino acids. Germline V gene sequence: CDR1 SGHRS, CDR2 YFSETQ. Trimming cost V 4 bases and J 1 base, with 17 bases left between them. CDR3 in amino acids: CASSLSPGTSQETQYF. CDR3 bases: TGCGCCAGCAGCCTTTCCCCGGGGACTTCCCAAGAGACCCAGTACTTC. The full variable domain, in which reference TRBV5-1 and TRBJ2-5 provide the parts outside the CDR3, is KAGVTQTPRYLIKTRGQQVTLSCSPISGHRSVSWYQQTPGQGLQFLFEYFSETQRNKGNFPGRFSGRQFSNSRSEMNVSTLELGDSALYLCASSLSPGTSQETQYFGPGTRLLVL.

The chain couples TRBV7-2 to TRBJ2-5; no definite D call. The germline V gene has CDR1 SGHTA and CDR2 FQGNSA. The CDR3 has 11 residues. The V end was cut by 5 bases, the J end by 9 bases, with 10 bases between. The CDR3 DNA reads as TGTGCCAGCAGCCCAGCCCAGCCCCAGTACTTC. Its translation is CASSPAQPQYF.

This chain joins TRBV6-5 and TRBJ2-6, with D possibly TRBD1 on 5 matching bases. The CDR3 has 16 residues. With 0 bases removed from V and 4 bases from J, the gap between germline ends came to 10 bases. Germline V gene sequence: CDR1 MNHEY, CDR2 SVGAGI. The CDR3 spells CASSYSKGSGANVLTF. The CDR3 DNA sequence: TGTGCCAGCAGTTACTCTAAGGGGTCCGGGGCCAACGTCCTGACTTTC.

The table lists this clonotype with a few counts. The CDR3: CAISEGRDRSNEQFF. In DNA form, the CDR3 reads TGTGCCATCAGTGAGGGTAGGGACAGGAGCAATGAGCAGTTCTTC. The J gene is TRBJ2-1, the V gene TRBV10-3; TRBD1 matches 8 bases. CDR3 length: 15 residues. V dropped 2 bases and J dropped 6; count of bases not matched to a gene: 6. Germline CDR1 ENHRY, CDR2 SYGVKD.